What follows is one T cell receptor beta chain and its context. The sample contains more than one DNA sequence encoding this CDR3. Indicated time point: after dendritic cell vaccination, including at tumor progression/relapse. Blood PBMC samples: pre-vaccination, two weeks post third vaccination, and at tumor progression. The data were taken from a study of glioma-infiltrating T cells after dendritic cell vaccination. TCRdb keeps only in-frame clones here, not all; method: immunoSEQ multiplex PCR. The repertoire consists of roughly 85,000 clones, with 85% occurring once and the leading ten covering about 8.5%. The V gene's germline CDR1 is SGHNT and CDR2 YYREEE (reference sequence). The CDR3 loop spans 13 amino acids. Trimming left V 4 bases short and J 3 bases short, with 9 bases between.

J is TRBJ2-3 and V is TRBV5-4, with no clear D. The input for sequencing was blood, taken after dendritic cell vaccination. The receptor was derived from a human donor with glioblastoma. The CDR3 spells CASSPPSTDTQYF. The DNA of the CDR3 is TGTGCCAGCAGCCCCCCTTCGACAGATACGCAGTATTTT.